This T cell receptor beta chain was captured by sequencing in a study of OX40 agonist ivuxolimab in advanced cancers. Study in general: Enrolled patients in dose escalation had cancers that were hepatocellular carcinoma, melanoma, renal cell or head and neck cancer. Study-level points and caveats: The antigen specificity of the peripheral T cells (those that were expanded) was not determined. Average numbers of expanded clones were greater in CD8+ T cells than in CD4+.

Produced via immunoSEQ multiplex PCR; TCRdb's table is partial and in-frame only. The table shows under 60,000 clones, with around 90% occurring only once. There are a few counts of this clone. What it recognizes is unknown. The germline V gene has CDR1 MNHEY and CDR2 SVGAGI. The germline V and J ends were trimmed by 5 bases and 0 bases, with 11 bases remaining between them. CDR3 length: 15 amino acids. This chain uses TRBV6-5 with TRBJ2-1; tentative D call: TRBD2 (5 bases). Source: CD4+ or CD8+ T cells sorted from blood, taken in a trial of the OX40 agonist ivuxolimab. This clonotype was obtained from an adult with an advanced solid tumor such as melanoma, head and neck, liver or kidney cancer. The CDR3 DNA is TGTGCCAGCAGTCCGGACTCTGTCTCCTACAATGAGCAGTTCTTC. Protein: CASSPDSVSYNEQFF.